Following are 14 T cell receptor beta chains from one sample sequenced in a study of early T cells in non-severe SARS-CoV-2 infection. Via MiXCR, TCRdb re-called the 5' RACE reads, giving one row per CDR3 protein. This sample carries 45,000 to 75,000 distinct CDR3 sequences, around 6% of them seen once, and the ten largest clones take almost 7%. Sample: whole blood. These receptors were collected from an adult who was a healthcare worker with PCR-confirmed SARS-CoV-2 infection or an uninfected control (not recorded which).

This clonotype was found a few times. The CDR3 DNA reads as TGCGCCAGCAGCCAAGCCGATGGGGCTTACGAGCAGTACTTC. This codes for CASSQADGAYEQYF. This chain uses TRBV4-3 with TRBJ2-7, with D perhaps matching TRBD1 (5 bases). The germline CDR1 and CDR2 sequences are LGHNA and YSLEER. The V gene lost 1 base and the J gene lost 4 bases, with 11 bases spanning the gap. The CDR3 sequence is 14 residues long.

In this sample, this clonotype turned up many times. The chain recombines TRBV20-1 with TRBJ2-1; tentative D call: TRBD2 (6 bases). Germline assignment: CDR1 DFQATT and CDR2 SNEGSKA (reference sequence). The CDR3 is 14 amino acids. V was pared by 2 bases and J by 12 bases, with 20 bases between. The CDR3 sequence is CSARYGTPGLWQFF. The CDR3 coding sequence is TGCAGTGCTAGATACGGGACTCCCGGCCTTTGGCAGTTCTTC.

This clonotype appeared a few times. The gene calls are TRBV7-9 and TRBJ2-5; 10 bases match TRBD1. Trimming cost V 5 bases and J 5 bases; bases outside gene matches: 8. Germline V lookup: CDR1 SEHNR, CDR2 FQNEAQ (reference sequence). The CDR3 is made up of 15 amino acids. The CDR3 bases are TGTGCCAGCAGCCGCTCGAGGACAGGGGGGGAGACCCAGTACTTC. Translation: CASSRSRTGGETQYF.

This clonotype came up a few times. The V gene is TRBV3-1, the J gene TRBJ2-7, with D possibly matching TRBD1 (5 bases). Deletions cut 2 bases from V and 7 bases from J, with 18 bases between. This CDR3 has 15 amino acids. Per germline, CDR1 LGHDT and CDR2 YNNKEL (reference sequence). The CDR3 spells CASSQTSWGPGEQYF. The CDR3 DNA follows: TGTGCCAGCAGCCAAACGTCGTGGGGCCCAGGAGAGCAGTACTTC.

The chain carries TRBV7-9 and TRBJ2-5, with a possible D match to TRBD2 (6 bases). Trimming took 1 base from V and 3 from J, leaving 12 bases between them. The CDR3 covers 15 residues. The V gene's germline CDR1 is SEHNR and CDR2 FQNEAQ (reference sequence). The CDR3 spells CASSLGPGVEETQYF. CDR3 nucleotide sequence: TGTGCCAGCAGCTTAGGCCCGGGAGTGGAAGAGACCCAGTACTTC.

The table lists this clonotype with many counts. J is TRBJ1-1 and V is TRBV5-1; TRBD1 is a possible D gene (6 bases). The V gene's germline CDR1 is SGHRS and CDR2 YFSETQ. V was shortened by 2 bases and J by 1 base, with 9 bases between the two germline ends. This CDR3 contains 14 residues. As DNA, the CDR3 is TGCGCCAGCAGCTTCTCGACAGGGAACACTGAAGCTTTCTTT. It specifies CASSFSTGNTEAFF.

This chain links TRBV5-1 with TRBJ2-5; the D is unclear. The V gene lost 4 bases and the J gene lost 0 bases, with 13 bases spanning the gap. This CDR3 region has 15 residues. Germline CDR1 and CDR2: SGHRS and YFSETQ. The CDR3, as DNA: TGCGCCAGCAGCCCACGGATAGGGTACCAAGAGACCCAGTACTTC. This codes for CASSPRIGYQETQYF.

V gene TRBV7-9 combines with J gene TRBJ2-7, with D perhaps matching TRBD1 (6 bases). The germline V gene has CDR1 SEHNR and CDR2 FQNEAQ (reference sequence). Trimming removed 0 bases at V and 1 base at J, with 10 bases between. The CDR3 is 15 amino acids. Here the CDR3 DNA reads TGTGCCAGCAGCTTAGCAGACAGGAGATCCTACGAGCAGTACTTC. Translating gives CASSLADRRSYEQYF. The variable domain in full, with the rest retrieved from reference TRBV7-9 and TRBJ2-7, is DTGVSQNPRHKITKRGQNVTFRCDPISEHNRLYWYRQTLGQGPEFLTYFQNEAQLEKSRLLSDRFSAERPKGSFSTLEIQRTEQGDSAMYLCASSLADRRSYEQYFGPGTRLTVT.

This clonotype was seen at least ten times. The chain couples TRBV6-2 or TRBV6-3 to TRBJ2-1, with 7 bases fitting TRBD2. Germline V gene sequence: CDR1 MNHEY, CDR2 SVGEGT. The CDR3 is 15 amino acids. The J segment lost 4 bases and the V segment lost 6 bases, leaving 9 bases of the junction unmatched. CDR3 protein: CASRVPSGGYNEQFF. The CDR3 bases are TGTGCCAGCAGAGTGCCCTCCGGGGGGTACAATGAGCAGTTCTTC.

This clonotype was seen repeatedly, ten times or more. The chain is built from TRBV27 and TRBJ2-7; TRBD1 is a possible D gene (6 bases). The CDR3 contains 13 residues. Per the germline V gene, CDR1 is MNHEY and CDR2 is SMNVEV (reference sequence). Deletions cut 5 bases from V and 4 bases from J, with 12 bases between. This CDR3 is CASSDLQGYEQYF. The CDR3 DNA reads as TGTGCCAGCAGTGACCTACAGGGTTACGAGCAGTACTTC.

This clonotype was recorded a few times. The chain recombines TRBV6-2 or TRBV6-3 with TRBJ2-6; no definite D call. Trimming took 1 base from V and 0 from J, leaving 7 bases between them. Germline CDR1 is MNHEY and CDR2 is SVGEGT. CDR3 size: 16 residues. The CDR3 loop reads CASSYFVLSGANVLTF. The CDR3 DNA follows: TGTGCCAGCAGTTACTTTGTCCTCTCTGGGGCCAACGTCCTGACTTTC.

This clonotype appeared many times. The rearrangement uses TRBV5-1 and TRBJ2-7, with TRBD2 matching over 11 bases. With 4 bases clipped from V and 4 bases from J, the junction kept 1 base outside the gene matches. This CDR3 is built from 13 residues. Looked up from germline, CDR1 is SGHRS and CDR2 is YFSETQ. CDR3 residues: CASSRLAGYEQYF. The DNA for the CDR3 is TGCGCCAGCAGCCGACTAGCGGGATACGAGCAGTACTTC.

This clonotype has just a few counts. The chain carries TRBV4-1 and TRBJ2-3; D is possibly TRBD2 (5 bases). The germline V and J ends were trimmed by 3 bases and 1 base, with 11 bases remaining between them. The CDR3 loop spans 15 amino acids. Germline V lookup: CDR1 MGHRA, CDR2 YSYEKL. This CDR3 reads CASSHSGTRTDTQYF. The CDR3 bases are TGCGCCAGCAGCCACTCGGGAACCCGCACAGATACGCAGTATTTT.

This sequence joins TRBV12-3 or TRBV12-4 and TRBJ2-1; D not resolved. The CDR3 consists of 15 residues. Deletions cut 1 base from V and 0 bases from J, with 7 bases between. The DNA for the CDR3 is TGTGCCAGCAGTTTAGACAGTTACTCCTACAATGAGCAGTTCTTC. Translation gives CASSLDSYSYNEQFF.